The 29 T cell receptor beta chains in this list originate from one sample, sequenced in a study of blood T cell repertoires in COVID-19 (dated by TCRdb to the early 2020s). Libraries were constructed by the immunoSEQ multiplex PCR assay. TCRdb limited this immuneACCESS table to in-frame rearrangements with V and J called. A share of clones is missing; checked studies link under half to unresolved V genes, and the rest is unexplained. The sample table holds tens of thousands of clones, of which 91% were seen once. In total, the top ten clones hold around 13% of the sample. The sequencing sample was made of peripheral blood. The receptors stem from a human donor with active COVID-19. The donor label of this sample is uncertain.

The chain uses TRBV19 and TRBJ1-6, with D unclear. Germline CDR1 reads LNHDA; CDR2 reads SQIVND (reference sequence). The CDR3 extends over 13 amino acids. The V and J ends lost 4 bases and 14 bases respectively, with 15 bases between them. The CDR3 coding sequence is TGTGCCAGTAGTACTCGCCCCCTCGGGGCCCTCCACTTT. The encoded protein is CASSTRPLGALHF.

This chain uses TRBV12-3 or TRBV12-4 with TRBJ1-1, with 7 bases fitting TRBD1. With V trimmed by 6 bases and J by 9 bases, 10 bases remained unmatched. The CDR3 consists of 13 residues. Written as DNA, the CDR3 is TGTGCCAGCAGCCGACAGGGAACGCCTCAAGCTTTCTTT. It encodes CASSRQGTPQAFF.

This clone occurred once. V usage is TRBV5-4 and J usage is TRBJ1-4; perhaps TRBD1 as D (5 bases). Trimming pared 4 bases from V and 7 bases from J, leaving 14 bases between. Germline-derived CDR1 and CDR2 are SGHNT and YYREEE (reference sequence). This CDR3 is 14 amino acids long. As DNA, the CDR3 is TGTGCCAGCAGCCCGGGACTCGGGAGTGAAAAACTGTTTTTT. Translated: CASSPGLGSEKLFF.

The chain links TRBV25-1 to TRBJ1-4; 7 positions match TRBD1. The CDR3 covers 16 residues. The trim removed 5 bases at V and 0 bases at J, leaving 6 bases unmatched. Germline CDR1 MGHDK, CDR2 SYGVNS. Here the CDR3 reads CASSPLTGATNEKLFF. The CDR3 DNA sequence: TGTGCCAGCAGTCCGCTTACAGGGGCAACTAATGAAAAACTGTTTTTT.

V usage is TRBV6-4 and J usage is TRBJ2-1; 13 nucleotides align to TRBD2. The CDR3 contains 13 residues. Germline lookup yields CDR1 MRHNA and CDR2 SNTAGT. Losses at the gene ends were 2 bases for V and 15 bases for J; bases not matched to a gene: 4. The CDR3 loop reads CASSDGLAGVVFF. The CDR3 nucleotides read TGTGCCAGCAGTGACGGACTAGCGGGAGTGGTGTTCTTC.

The chain combines TRBV6-6 with TRBJ2-7; TRBD1 matches at 8 bases. Trimming cost V 6 bases and J 5 bases; bases outside gene matches: 6. Germline V CDR1 and CDR2: MNHNY, SVGAGI (reference sequence). This CDR3 contains 13 residues. In DNA, the CDR3 is TGTGCCAGCAGAAAGGACAGGGCTGACGAGCAGTACTTC. It codes for CASRKDRADEQYF.

V is TRBV5-1 and J is TRBJ2-2, with TRBD1 matching 8 bases. Germline V gene lookup returns CDR1 SGHRS and CDR2 YFSETQ. This CDR3 has 15 residues. Trimming at V came to 8 bases and at J to 0 bases, leaving 6 bases not matched to a gene. CDR3 protein: CASGQGASNTGELFF. The CDR3 bases are TGCGCCAGTGGACAGGGAGCTTCGAACACCGGGGAGCTGTTTTTT.

The chain is built from TRBV19 and TRBJ2-7, with 8 bases lining up with TRBD2. Germline trimming cut 4 bases from V and 3 bases from J; bases unmatched to any gene: 2. The CDR3 runs 13 residues. Germline loops: CDR1 LNHDA, CDR2 SQIVND (reference sequence). In nucleotides, the CDR3 is TGTGCCAGTAGTAGGGCGGGAGGCTACGAGCAGTACTTC. This encodes CASSRAGGYEQYF.

The V call is TRBV18, the J call TRBJ2-7; 9 nucleotides line up with TRBD1. The CDR3 is made up of 15 amino acids. Unmatched junction bases numbered 9, after V lost 6 bases and J lost 3 bases. Per the germline V gene, CDR1 is KGHSH and CDR2 is LQKENI. The CDR3 bases are TGTGCCAGCTCGCCCTCGACAGGGGGAGGCTACGAGCAGTACTTC. Translating it yields CASSPSTGGGYEQYF.

The CDR3, as DNA: TGTGCCACGGGACAGCCTTTCACAGATACGCAGTATTTT. Its translation: CATGQPFTDTQYF. This chain links TRBV28 with TRBJ2-3; 7 bases match TRBD1. CDR1 is MDHEN and CDR2 is SYDVKM in the germline V gene. This CDR3 has 13 amino acids. After removal of 10 bases from V and 2 bases from J, the junction contained 6 bases not matched to a gene. Full variable domain (rest looked up from reference TRBV28 and TRBJ2-3): DVKVTQSSRYLVKRTGEKVFLECVQDMDHENMFWYRQDPGLGLRLIYFSYDVKMKEKGDIPEGYSVSREKKERFSLILESASTNQTSMYLCATGQPFTDTQYFGPGTRLTVL.

The chain joins TRBV7-9 to TRBJ2-1; 10 positions agree with TRBD2. The V and J ends lost 5 bases and 10 bases, in that order; junction bases with no gene match: 14. The CDR3 is made up of 16 amino acids. Germline V CDR1 and CDR2: SEHNR, FQNEAQ (reference sequence). The CDR3 protein is CASSSSGLAGVGEQFF. CDR3 coding DNA: TGTGCCAGCAGCAGCAGCGGCCTAGCGGGAGTGGGAGAGCAGTTCTTC.

J is TRBJ1-5 and V is TRBV5-8, with D possibly being TRBD1 (6 bases). The germline V gene has CDR1 SGHTS and CDR2 YDEGEE. The V end lost 3 bases, the J end lost 4 bases, and 11 bases lay between the germline ends. This CDR3 has 14 amino acids. DNA for the CDR3: TGTGCCAGCAGCTCCGGACAGAGAAATCAGCCCCAGCATTTT. This gives the protein CASSSGQRNQPQHF.

V and J are TRBV7-3 and TRBJ2-2, with D hard to call. The CDR3 is made up of 15 amino acids. The germline V gene encodes CDR1 SGHTA and CDR2 FQGTGA. The V end lost 4 bases, the J end lost 3 bases, and 12 bases lay between the germline ends. CDR3 region: CASSSLGGDTGELFF. CDR3 bases: TGTGCCAGCAGCTCGCTTGGCGGAGACACCGGGGAGCTGTTTTTT.

The chain has TRBV19 and TRBJ1-2, with 7 bases matching TRBD1. Losses at the gene ends were 10 bases for V and 3 bases for J; bases not matched to a gene: 8. Germline values: CDR1 LNHDA, CDR2 SQIVND (reference sequence). The CDR3 extends over 13 amino acids. This CDR3 is CAIRDSGYYGYTF. The DNA of the CDR3 is TGTGCCATTCGGGACAGCGGATACTATGGCTACACCTTC.

The chain combines TRBV7-9 with TRBJ2-5; D is perhaps TRBD1 (6 bases). The CDR3 covers 15 residues. Germline V gene lookup returns CDR1 SEHNR and CDR2 FQNEAQ (reference sequence). The germline V and J ends were trimmed by 7 bases and 0 bases, with 15 bases remaining between them. CDR3 in amino acids: CASNTGQPYQETQYF. The CDR3 DNA is TGTGCCAGCAACACTGGACAGCCGTACCAAGAGACCCAGTACTTC.

The V and J genes are TRBV10-2 and TRBJ2-7; TRBD2 agrees at 9 bases. CDR1 WSHSY and CDR2 SAAADI come from the germline V gene. CDR3 length: 15 amino acids. Trimming cost V 4 bases and J 2 bases; bases outside gene matches: 6. The DNA of the CDR3 is TGCGCCAGCAGTGGGGGACTAGCTCCCGCCTACGAGCAGTACTTC. As protein: CASSGGLAPAYEQYF.

The chain combines TRBV7-2 with TRBJ2-7; TRBD1 matches at 8 bases. V gave up 5 bases and J gave up 3 bases; unmatched junction bases: 9. The CDR3 sequence is 15 residues long. Germline assignment: CDR1 SGHTA and CDR2 FQGNSA. CDR3 sequence: CASSPAGTGYYEQYF. CDR3 bases: TGTGCCAGCAGCCCCGCCGGGACAGGTTACTACGAGCAGTACTTC. Filled out from reference TRBV7-2 and TRBJ2-7, the complete variable domain reads GAGVSQSPSNKVTEKGKDVELRCDPISGHTALYWYRQSLGQGLEFLIYFQGNSAPDKSGLPSDRFSAERTGGSVSTLTIQRTQQEDSAVYLCASSPAGTGYYEQYFGPGTRLTVT.

Notes on this clone: At one end the junction does not follow the germline gene, possibly because of a read error. The chain carries TRBV6-6 and TRBJ2-1; D gene uncertain. The CDR3 is made up of 13 amino acids. Per the germline V gene, CDR1 is MNHNY and CDR2 is SVGAGI (reference sequence). The CDR3 sequence is CASTDQEDPFWVF. Written as DNA, the CDR3 is TGTGCCAGCACCGATCAGGAAGACCCGTTTTGGGTCTTC.

This clone has a handful of counts. V and J are TRBV4-2 and TRBJ1-1; no clear D. Germline loops: CDR1 LGHNA, CDR2 YNFKEQ. V lost 4 bases, J lost 4 bases, and 19 bases lay in between. The CDR3 is 16 residues long. This chain's CDR3 is CASSPITDRAGTEAFF. In nucleotides, the CDR3 is TGTGCCAGCAGCCCAATCACGGACCGGGCGGGCACTGAAGCTTTCTTT.

Remarks on this clone: Other DNA sequences in the same sample also yield this CDR3. This sequence joins TRBV28 and TRBJ2-7; TRBD1 agrees at 7 bases. V was clipped by 6 bases and J by 1 base; unmatched bases: 3. The CDR3 runs to 13 residues. CDR1 MDHEN and CDR2 SYDVKM come from the germline V gene. DNA for the CDR3: TGTGCCAGCAGCCCGGGACAGTCCTACGAGCAGTACTTC. The encoded protein is CASSPGQSYEQYF.

The chain has TRBV7-9 and TRBJ1-5, with 8 nucleotides matching TRBD1. This CDR3 contains 17 residues. Germline V CDR1 and CDR2: SEHNR, FQNEAQ (reference sequence). J gave up 5 bases and V 5 bases, and 14 bases lay outside the gene matches. The CDR3 spells CASSRDSGTGPDQPQHF. The CDR3 bases are TGTGCCAGCAGCCGAGATTCCGGGACAGGCCCCGATCAGCCCCAGCATTTT.

The chain employs TRBV4-3 and TRBJ2-1; 11 nucleotides line up with TRBD2. CDR1 and CDR2 (germline): LGHNA, YSLEER. V shed 0 bases and J 10 bases; nucleotides not matched to a gene: 8. This CDR3 is 16 amino acids long. The CDR3 loop reads CASSQEGTSGGGEQFF. Written as DNA, the CDR3 is TGCGCCAGCAGCCAAGAGGGGACTAGCGGAGGAGGGGAGCAGTTCTTC.

V usage is TRBV28 and J usage is TRBJ1-1, with TRBD1 matching over 8 bases. J was trimmed by 4 bases and V by 3 bases; bases with no gene match: 13. The germline CDR1 and CDR2 sequences are MDHEN and SYDVKM. The length of the CDR3 is 17 residues. Here the CDR3 reads CASSLRHYRGGRTEAFF. CDR3 DNA: TGTGCCAGCAGTTTGCGACACTACAGGGGGGGCCGCACTGAAGCTTTCTTT.

CDR3 sequence reads: CASSYSRSRTLEAFF. The CDR3 bases are TGTGCCAGCAGTTACTCGCGATCGCGGACACTGGAAGCTTTCTTT. The chain carries TRBV6-5 and TRBJ1-1; D may be TRBD1 (5 bases). The CDR3 spans 15 residues. Looked up from germline, CDR1 is MNHEY and CDR2 is SVGAGI. Trimming left V 0 bases short and J 8 bases short, with 16 bases between.

This sequence joins TRBV13 and TRBJ2-3; D is uncertain. Germline CDR1 PRHDT, CDR2 FYEKMQ (reference sequence). V shed 3 bases and J shed 0 bases, with 7 bases lying between them. The CDR3 is 14 amino acids. This CDR3 reads CASSFPTSTDTQYF. In nucleotides, the CDR3 is TGTGCCAGCAGCTTCCCGACTAGCACAGATACGCAGTATTTT.

The gene calls are TRBV28 and TRBJ2-3, with 12 nucleotides matching TRBD2. Germline trimming cut 4 bases from V and 6 bases from J; bases unmatched to any gene: 8. The CDR3 is 16 residues long. Germline V gene data show CDR1 as MDHEN and CDR2 as SYDVKM. In DNA form, the CDR3 reads TGTGCCAGCAGTTGGAGGACTAGCGGGATTCCCGATACGCAGTATTTT. It yields the protein CASSWRTSGIPDTQYF.

The rearrangement links TRBV6-2 or TRBV6-3 to TRBJ1-1; D is unresolved. The CDR3 length is 15 residues. Germline V lookup: CDR1 MNHEY, CDR2 SVGEGT. The V end lost 2 bases, the J end lost 4 bases, and 14 bases lay between the germline ends. The CDR3, as DNA: TGTGCCAGCAGTTACGGGCAGCCTAAGGTCACTGAAGCTTTCTTT. Its protein product is CASSYGQPKVTEAFF.

This chain connects TRBV10-1 to TRBJ1-1; unclear D gene. V lost 3 bases, J lost 10 bases, and 9 bases lay in between. CDR3 length: 11 amino acids. Germline V lookup: CDR1 WNHNN, CDR2 SYGVQD (reference sequence). CDR3 region: CASSDRFGAFF. In nucleotides, the CDR3 is TGCGCCAGCAGTGATCGCTTCGGAGCTTTCTTT.

The J gene is TRBJ1-2, the V gene TRBV15, with D hard to call. The CDR3 sequence is 13 residues long. Germline V gene data show CDR1 as LNHNV and CDR2 as YYDKDF (reference sequence). The germline V and J ends were trimmed by 1 base and 0 bases, with 3 bases remaining between them. The CDR3 region is CATSRAANYGYTF. The CDR3 DNA follows: TGTGCCACCAGCAGAGCGGCTAACTATGGCTACACCTTC.